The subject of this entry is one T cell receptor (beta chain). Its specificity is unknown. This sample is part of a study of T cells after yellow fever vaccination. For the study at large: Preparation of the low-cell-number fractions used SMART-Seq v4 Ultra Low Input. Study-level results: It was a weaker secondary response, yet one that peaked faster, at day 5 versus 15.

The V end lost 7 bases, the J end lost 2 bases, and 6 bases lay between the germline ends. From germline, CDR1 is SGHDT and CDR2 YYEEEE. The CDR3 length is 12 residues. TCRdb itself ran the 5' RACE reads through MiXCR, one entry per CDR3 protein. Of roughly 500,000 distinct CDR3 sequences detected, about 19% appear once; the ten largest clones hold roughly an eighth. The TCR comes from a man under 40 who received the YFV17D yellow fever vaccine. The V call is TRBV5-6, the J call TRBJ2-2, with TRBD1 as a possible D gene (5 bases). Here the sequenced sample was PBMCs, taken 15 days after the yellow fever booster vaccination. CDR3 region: CASGQNTGELFF. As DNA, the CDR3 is TGTGCCAGCGGACAAAACACCGGGGAGCTGTTTTTT.